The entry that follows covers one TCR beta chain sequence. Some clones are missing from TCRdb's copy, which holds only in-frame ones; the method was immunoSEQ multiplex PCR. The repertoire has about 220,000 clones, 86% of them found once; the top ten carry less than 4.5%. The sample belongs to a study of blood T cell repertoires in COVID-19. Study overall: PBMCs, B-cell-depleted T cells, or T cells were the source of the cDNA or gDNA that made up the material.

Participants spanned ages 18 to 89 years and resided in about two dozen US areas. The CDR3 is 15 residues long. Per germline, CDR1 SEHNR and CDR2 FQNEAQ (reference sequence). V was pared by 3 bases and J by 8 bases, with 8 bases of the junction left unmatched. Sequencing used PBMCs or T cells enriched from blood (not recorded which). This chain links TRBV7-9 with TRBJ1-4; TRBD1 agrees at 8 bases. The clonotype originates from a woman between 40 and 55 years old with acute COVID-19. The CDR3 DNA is TGTGCCAGCAGCTTTGATCAGGGGGCTGCAGAAAAACTGTTTTTT. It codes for CASSFDQGAAEKLFF.